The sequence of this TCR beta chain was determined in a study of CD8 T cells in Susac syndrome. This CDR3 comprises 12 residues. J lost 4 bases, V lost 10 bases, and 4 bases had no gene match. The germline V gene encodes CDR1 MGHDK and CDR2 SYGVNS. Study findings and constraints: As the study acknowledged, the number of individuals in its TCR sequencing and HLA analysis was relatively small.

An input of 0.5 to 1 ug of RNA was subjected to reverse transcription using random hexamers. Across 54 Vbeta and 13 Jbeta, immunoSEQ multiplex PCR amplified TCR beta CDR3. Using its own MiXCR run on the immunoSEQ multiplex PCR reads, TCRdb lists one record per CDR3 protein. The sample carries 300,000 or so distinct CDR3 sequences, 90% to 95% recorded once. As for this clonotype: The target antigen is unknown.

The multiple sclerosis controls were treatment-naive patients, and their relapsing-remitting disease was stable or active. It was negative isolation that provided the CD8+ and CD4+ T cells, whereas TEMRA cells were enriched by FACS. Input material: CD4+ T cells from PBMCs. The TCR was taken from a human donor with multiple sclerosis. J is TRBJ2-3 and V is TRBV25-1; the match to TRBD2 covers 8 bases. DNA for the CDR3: TGTGCCACCAGCGGGAGAGCAGATACGCAGTATTTT. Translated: CATSGRADTQYF.